Listed below are T cell receptor beta chains from one sample, sequenced in a study of T cells after yellow fever vaccination. TCRdb passed the 5' RACE reads through MiXCR, listing each CDR3 protein once. This table holds some 350,000 distinct CDR3 sequences, 3% to 4.5% found once. The input for sequencing was PBMCs, taken 5 days after the yellow fever booster vaccination. These receptors were taken from a man aged 18 to 30 who received the YFV17D yellow fever vaccine. CDR3s include the opening cysteine and the closing phenylalanine or tryptophan. D genes are given only for firm matches. Clone size is shown for a subset of rows, as once, few, many or a class of expanded clone.

14 TRBJ1-2 - TRBV7-2 - CASSPRQTLYGYTF TGTGCCAGCAGCCCCAGGCAAACCCTCTATGGCTACACCTTC
12 TRBJ1-5 - TRBV7-9 - CASSFGGVPQHF TGTGCCAGCAGCTTTGGGGGTGTGCCCCAGCATTTT
14 TRBJ1-2 many TRBV5-5 TRBD1 CASSLRDSVYGYTF TGTGCCAGCAGCTTGAGGGACAGCGTCTATGGCTACACCTTC
14 TRBJ1-2 few TRBV7-9 - CASSLSASNYGYTF TGTGCCAGCAGCTTATCAGCCTCTAACTATGGCTACACCTTC
17 TRBJ2-2 - TRBV5-6 - CASSLAAQSTNTGELFF TGTGCCAGCAGCTTGGCAGCTCAAAGCACAAACACCGGGGAGCTGTTTTTT
13 TRBJ2-5 few TRBV7-2 - CASSPAGAGTQYF TGTGCCAGCAGCCCCGCGGGCGCCGGGACCCAGTACTTC
17 TRBJ2-6 - TRBV5-4 - CASTLGGLSSGANVLTF TGTGCCAGCACCTTGGGGGGTTTGAGCTCTGGGGCCAACGTCCTGACTTTC
13 TRBJ2-1 - TRBV12-3/TRBV12-4 - CASQGDSYNEQFF TGTGCCAGCCAAGGGGACTCCTACAATGAGCAGTTCTTC
13 TRBJ2-2 - TRBV7-6 - CASRPPDAGELFF TGTGCCAGCAGACCTCCGGATGCCGGGGAGCTGTTTTTT
14 TRBJ2-7 few TRBV5-1 TRBD1 CASRSGQGSYEQYF TGCGCCAGCAGGTCCGGACAGGGTTCCTACGAGCAGTACTTC
16 TRBJ1-6 many TRBV3-1 - CASSQEGGTYNSPLHF TGTGCCAGCAGCCAAGAAGGTGGCACTTATAATTCACCCCTCCACTTT
12 TRBJ2-3 many TRBV6-5 TRBD2 CASGLGPDTQYF TGTGCCAGCGGACTAGGGCCAGATACGCAGTATTTT
15 TRBJ1-2 - TRBV10-2 - CASSEFRGAIYGYTF TGCGCCAGCAGTGAGTTCCGGGGAGCGATCTATGGCTACACCTTC
17 TRBJ2-3 - TRBV20-1 - CSARGMGNGGEYNTQYF TGCAGTGCTAGAGGGATGGGTAATGGCGGGGAGTATAATACGCAGTATTTT
14 TRBJ2-2 few TRBV12-3/TRBV12-4 - CASSWLGVTGELFF TGTGCCAGCAGTTGGCTTGGGGTGACCGGGGAGCTGTTTTTT
15 TRBJ1-5 - TRBV6-6 TRBD1 CASSYSDRGNQPQHF TGTGCCAGCAGTTACTCGGACAGGGGCAATCAGCCCCAGCATTTT
17 TRBJ2-7 few TRBV4-2 - CASSQETKQNRPYEQYF TGTGCCAGCAGCCAAGAAACGAAACAGAACCGGCCCTACGAGCAGTACTTC
13 TRBJ1-2 few TRBV27 - CASSYSPAYGYTF TGTGCCAGCAGTTACTCGCCCGCGTATGGCTACACCTTC
13 TRBJ2-1 few TRBV6-2/TRBV6-3 - CASTAQTVGEQFF TGTGCCAGCACCGCACAGACCGTCGGTGAGCAGTTCTTC
16 TRBJ2-1 few TRBV11-1 TRBD2 CASSLGIRGGGDEQFF TGTGCCAGCAGCTTGGGAATACGGGGGGGCGGAGATGAGCAGTTCTTC
13 TRBJ1-2 few TRBV9 - CASSVGGADGYTF TGTGCCAGCAGCGTAGGGGGGGCGGACGGCTACACCTTC
13 TRBJ2-7 many TRBV3-1 - CASSQDSGRQQYF TGTGCCAGCAGCCAAGATTCGGGCCGCCAGCAGTACTTC
17 TRBJ2-5 - TRBV21-1 - CASSKAGERAYQETQYF TGTGCCAGCAGCAAAGCGGGTGAACGGGCTTACCAAGAGACCCAGTACTTC
15 TRBJ1-2 - TRBV28 TRBD1 CASSSVGQGEFGYTF TGTGCCAGCAGTTCAGTTGGACAGGGCGAGTTTGGCTACACCTTC
15 TRBJ2-2 few TRBV4-1 - CASSPLQGMDGELFF TGCGCCAGCAGCCCCCTCCAGGGGATGGACGGGGAGCTGTTTTTT
14 TRBJ2-3 many TRBV7-2 - CASSLGEWSDTQYF TGTGCCAGCAGCTTGGGGGAATGGTCAGATACGCAGTATTTT
13 TRBJ2-5 - TRBV5-4 TRBD1 CASNRQGQETQYF TGTGCCAGCAATAGACAGGGGCAAGAGACCCAGTACTTC
14 TRBJ2-3 many TRBV7-9 - CASSSTTASDTQYF TGTGCCAGCAGCTCTACGACAGCGTCAGATACGCAGTATTTT
14 TRBJ1-2 - TRBV5-1 TRBD1 CASSFRQGADGYTF TGCGCCAGCAGCTTTCGACAGGGGGCGGATGGCTACACCTTC
13 TRBJ1-1 - TRBV29-1 - CSVVKGWTTEAFF TGCAGCGTTGTAAAGGGATGGACCACTGAAGCTTTCTTT
17 TRBJ2-1 many TRBV6-2/TRBV6-3 - CASRRDVGHLSYNEQFF TGTGCCAGCAGGCGAGACGTGGGACACCTCTCCTACAATGAGCAGTTCTTC
14 TRBJ2-5 many TRBV10-1 - CASSPESPAETQYF TGCGCCAGCAGTCCAGAATCTCCGGCAGAGACCCAGTACTTC
16 TRBJ2-7 few TRBV6-5 TRBD2 CASSRGTSGGPHEQYF TGTGCCAGCAGTCGCGGGACTAGCGGGGGGCCCCACGAGCAGTACTTC
16 TRBJ2-1 many TRBV11-3 TRBD2 CASSLVGGGAGNEQFF TGTGCCAGCAGCTTAGTCGGCGGGGGGGCCGGCAATGAGCAGTTCTTC
13 TRBJ2-2 many TRBV5-6 - CASSFQNTGELFF TGTGCCAGCAGTTTCCAGAACACCGGGGAGCTGTTTTTT
14 TRBJ2-3 few TRBV11-3 TRBD2 CASSFGGETDTQYF TGTGCCAGCAGCTTCGGGGGGGAGACAGATACGCAGTATTTT
12 TRBJ2-5 many TRBV29-1 - CSVEWGAETQYF TGCAGCGTTGAATGGGGCGCGGAGACCCAGTACTTC
14 TRBJ1-5 once TRBV12-5 - CASGFGGINQPQHF TGTGCTAGTGGTTTCGGAGGGATCAATCAGCCCCAGCATTTT
12 TRBJ1-1 few TRBV19 - CASWGANTEAFF TGTGCCAGTTGGGGGGCGAACACTGAAGCTTTCTTT
17 TRBJ2-3 - TRBV28 TRBD2 CASSLGLAGGESDTQYF TGTGCCAGCAGTTTGGGACTAGCGGGGGGTGAGTCAGATACGCAGTATTTT
16 TRBJ2-1 many TRBV29-1 TRBD2 CSVVGLAGNSYNEQFF TGCAGCGTTGTAGGGCTAGCGGGGAACTCCTACAATGAGCAGTTCTTC
14 TRBJ2-5 few TRBV6-2/TRBV6-3 - CASSYEGQEGTQYF TGTGCCAGCAGTTACGAGGGCCAGGAAGGGACCCAGTACTTC
17 TRBJ2-3 - TRBV4-3 TRBD2 CASSHPTSGGRTDTQYF TGCGCCAGCAGCCACCCGACTAGCGGGGGTAGGACAGATACGCAGTATTTT
17 TRBJ2-1 many TRBV7-2 - CASSLGPGGSSYNEQFF TGTGCCAGCAGCTTAGGACCTGGGGGGAGCTCCTACAATGAGCAGTTCTTC
16 TRBJ2-1 - TRBV5-6 - CASSPAQGASYNEQFF TGTGCCAGCAGCCCGGCCCAGGGCGCCTCCTACAATGAGCAGTTCTTC
14 TRBJ2-2 many TRBV29-1 - CSVEDGHNTGELFF TGCAGCGTTGAAGATGGGCACAACACCGGGGAGCTGTTTTTT
15 TRBJ2-1 few TRBV18 TRBD2 CASSPASGGAREQFF TGTGCCAGCTCACCGGCTAGCGGGGGGGCCCGGGAGCAGTTCTTC
16 TRBJ1-6 few TRBV5-1 TRBD1 CASSLAGTEYNSPLHF TGCGCCAGCAGCTTGGCGGGGACAGAATATAATTCACCCCTCCACTTT
13 TRBJ2-2 many TRBV6-1 - CASRATATGELFF TGTGCCAGCAGAGCCACAGCCACCGGGGAGCTGTTTTTT
17 TRBJ2-1 few TRBV7-2 - CASSLLGTFGGGNEQFF TGTGCCAGCAGCCTACTCGGGACATTCGGGGGAGGCAATGAGCAGTTCTTC
12 TRBJ2-1 - TRBV5-6 - CASSLAADEQFF TGTGCCAGCAGCTTGGCCGCGGATGAGCAGTTCTTC
17 TRBJ1-2 - TRBV3-1 - CASSQEARGSSRYGYTF TGTGCCAGCAGCCAAGAGGCCCGGGGGTCGTCCCGCTATGGCTACACCTTC
15 TRBJ1-2 - TRBV20-1 - CSARAPDGSDYGYTF TGCAGTGCTAGAGCCCCGGACGGTTCGGACTATGGCTACACCTTC
15 TRBJ2-7 - TRBV5-6 TRBD1 CACTPGQGPSYEQYF TGTGCCTGCACCCCGGGACAGGGGCCTTCCTACGAGCAGTACTTC
15 TRBJ2-5 many TRBV2 - CASSEATRGQETQYF TGTGCCAGCAGTGAAGCCACTAGAGGCCAAGAGACCCAGTACTTC